A selection of T cell receptor beta chains follows, all from one sample in a study of T-cell reconstitution after alpha-beta-depleted transplantation in children. TCRdb re-called the PCR reads through MiXCR, storing one row per CDR3 protein. The table has approximately 300,000 distinct CDR3 sequences, 9.5% to 13% seen once. Source: peripheral blood, taken 180 days after TCRalphabeta/CD19-depleted stem cell transplant. These receptors came from a male patient aged 2 to 9 who had a stem cell transplant for chronic granulomatous disease, so the T cells may come from the graft donor. CDR3s include the opening cysteine and the closing phenylalanine or tryptophan. Each record gives: D gene, V gene, clone size, J gene, CDR3 length, CDR3 DNA, CDR3 protein. A D gene is named only where the DNA matches it firmly. Some rows have no size entry. The others give once, few or many, or a class for an expanded clone.

d_gene: -
v_gene: TRBV20-1
abundance: many
j_gene: TRBJ1-5
len: 14
CDR3nt: TGCAGTGCTAGATCGCGGACAGCTAATCAGCCCCAGCATTTT
CDR3aa: CSARSRTANQPQHF

d_gene: TRBD2
v_gene: TRBV5-1
abundance: many
j_gene: TRBJ2-2
len: 16
CDR3nt: TGCGCCAGCAGCATAACTAGCGCCTCGAACACCGGGGAGCTGTTTTTT
CDR3aa: CASSITSASNTGELFF

d_gene: TRBD2
v_gene: TRBV5-5
abundance: many
j_gene: TRBJ2-1
len: 13
CDR3nt: TGTGCCAGCAGCCCAGGGACTAACAATGAGCAGTTCTTC
CDR3aa: CASSPGTNNEQFF

d_gene: -
v_gene: TRBV18
abundance: many
j_gene: TRBJ2-7
len: 12
CDR3nt: TGTGCCAGCTCACCGGGCAGGGCCGAGCAGTACTTC
CDR3aa: CASSPGRAEQYF

d_gene: -
v_gene: TRBV5-1
abundance: many
j_gene: TRBJ2-1
len: 13
CDR3nt: TGCGCCAGCAGCTTGGGTTTGGGGGATGAGCAGTTCTTC
CDR3aa: CASSLGLGDEQFF

d_gene: -
v_gene: TRBV7-9
abundance: many
j_gene: TRBJ2-4
len: 14
CDR3nt: TGTGCCAGCAGCCAGGGGTCCGGCGGGAACATTCAGTACTTC
CDR3aa: CASSQGSGGNIQYF

d_gene: -
v_gene: TRBV4-2
abundance: -
j_gene: TRBJ2-6
len: 19
CDR3nt: TGTGCCAGCGGCCCCGGACACGTCATACTCTCCTCCGGGGCCAACGTCCTGACTTTC
CDR3aa: CASGPGHVILSSGANVLTF

d_gene: TRBD2
v_gene: TRBV29-1
abundance: many
j_gene: TRBJ2-1
len: 18
CDR3nt: TGCAGCGTTACAGAGGCTAGCGGGAGGAGTAGGTCCTACAATGAGCAGTTCTTC
CDR3aa: CSVTEASGRSRSYNEQFF

d_gene: TRBD1
v_gene: TRBV18
abundance: -
j_gene: TRBJ1-5
len: 14
CDR3nt: TGTGCCAGCTCAGACAGGGGTGGCAATCAGCCCCAGCATTTT
CDR3aa: CASSDRGGNQPQHF

d_gene: -
v_gene: TRBV3-1
abundance: many
j_gene: TRBJ2-1
len: 15
CDR3nt: TGTGCCAGCAGCCAAGCTCCTACAGTCTACAATGAGCAGTTCTTC
CDR3aa: CASSQAPTVYNEQFF

d_gene: -
v_gene: TRBV12-3/TRBV12-4
abundance: many
j_gene: TRBJ1-2
len: 11
CDR3nt: TGTGCCAGCAGCCTATGGGGGAACTACACCTTC
CDR3aa: CASSLWGNYTF

d_gene: -
v_gene: TRBV11-2
abundance: many
j_gene: TRBJ2-3
len: 15
CDR3nt: TGTGCCAGCAGCTTAGGCCGGACTAGCACAGATACGCAGTATTTT
CDR3aa: CASSLGRTSTDTQYF

d_gene: -
v_gene: TRBV15
abundance: many
j_gene: TRBJ1-1
len: 14
CDR3nt: TGTGCCACCAGCAGAGATGTGAGAGACACTGAAGCTTTCTTT
CDR3aa: CATSRDVRDTEAFF

d_gene: -
v_gene: TRBV25-1
abundance: many
j_gene: TRBJ2-6
len: 16
CDR3nt: TGTGCCAGCAGTGAATTGCGGATCGGCGGGGCCAACGTCCTGACTTTC
CDR3aa: CASSELRIGGANVLTF

d_gene: TRBD2
v_gene: TRBV12-3/TRBV12-4
abundance: many
j_gene: TRBJ2-1
len: 15
CDR3nt: TGTGCCAGCAGTTATAGCGGGGGGGCTATCCATGAGCAGTTCTTC
CDR3aa: CASSYSGGAIHEQFF

d_gene: -
v_gene: TRBV2
abundance: few
j_gene: TRBJ2-7
len: 14
CDR3nt: TGTGCCAGCAGTGAACTTGGACAGCTCTACGAGCAGTACTTC
CDR3aa: CASSELGQLYEQYF

d_gene: -
v_gene: TRBV20-1
abundance: many
j_gene: TRBJ1-1
len: 14
CDR3nt: TGCAGTGCTAGAACAGGACAGCTGAATTTTGAAGCTTTCTTT
CDR3aa: CSARTGQLNFEAFF

d_gene: TRBD1
v_gene: TRBV27
abundance: many
j_gene: TRBJ1-5
len: 16
CDR3nt: TGTGCCAGCAGACAGAACCCGGACAGGGTAGATCAGCCCCAGCATTTT
CDR3aa: CASRQNPDRVDQPQHF

d_gene: -
v_gene: TRBV7-2
abundance: many
j_gene: TRBJ1-6
len: 16
CDR3nt: TGTGCCAGCACCCTGTCTGGCGGAGGAGTGCTATCACCCCTCCACTTT
CDR3aa: CASTLSGGGVLSPLHF

d_gene: TRBD1
v_gene: TRBV28
abundance: few
j_gene: TRBJ1-4
len: 16
CDR3nt: TGTGCCAGCAGGAGGACAGGGGGCTTGGGTGAGGAAAAACTGTTTTTT
CDR3aa: CASRRTGGLGEEKLFF

d_gene: -
v_gene: TRBV19
abundance: -
j_gene: TRBJ2-3
len: 13
CDR3nt: TGTGCCAGTAGACCGCGGCCTTCAGATACGCAGTATTTT
CDR3aa: CASRPRPSDTQYF

d_gene: TRBD1
v_gene: TRBV5-4
abundance: -
j_gene: TRBJ2-5
len: 14
CDR3nt: TGTGCCGCGGCCGGGACAGGGGCCGACGAGACCCAGTACTTC
CDR3aa: CAAAGTGADETQYF

d_gene: TRBD1
v_gene: TRBV18
abundance: many
j_gene: TRBJ2-3
len: 16
CDR3nt: TGTGCCAGCTCAAGCCGGGACAGGGGGCGCACAGATACGCAGTATTTT
CDR3aa: CASSSRDRGRTDTQYF

d_gene: TRBD1
v_gene: TRBV2
abundance: many
j_gene: TRBJ1-5
len: 15
CDR3nt: TGTGCCAGCAGTTATGACAGACAGGGATATCAGCCCCAGCATTTT
CDR3aa: CASSYDRQGYQPQHF

d_gene: -
v_gene: TRBV18
abundance: -
j_gene: TRBJ2-6
len: 18
CDR3nt: TGTGCCAGCTCACCACGGCCGGGCTCAAGCTGTGGGGCCAACGTTCTGACTTTC
CDR3aa: CASSPRPGSSCGANVLTF

d_gene: -
v_gene: TRBV4-3
abundance: many
j_gene: TRBJ2-7
len: 15
CDR3nt: TGCGCCAGCAGCCAAGAAATATTACAACAGCACGAGCAGTACTTC
CDR3aa: CASSQEILQQHEQYF

d_gene: -
v_gene: TRBV5-6
abundance: many
j_gene: TRBJ1-2
len: 15
CDR3nt: TGTGCCAGCAGCTACCCGGCCTGGGACGGCAATGGCTACACCTTC
CDR3aa: CASSYPAWDGNGYTF

d_gene: -
v_gene: TRBV12-3/TRBV12-4
abundance: many
j_gene: TRBJ1-5
len: 15
CDR3nt: TGTGCCAGCAGTTCCAGCCGGACTCGCAATCAGCCCCAGCATTTT
CDR3aa: CASSSSRTRNQPQHF

d_gene: TRBD1
v_gene: TRBV28
abundance: many
j_gene: TRBJ2-3
len: 20
CDR3nt: TGTGCCAGCAGTTTCACTCTTGACAGGGTTACGGTCCTGCGCACAGATACGCAGTATTTT
CDR3aa: CASSFTLDRVTVLRTDTQYF

d_gene: TRBD2
v_gene: TRBV6-4
abundance: many
j_gene: TRBJ2-1
len: 14
CDR3nt: TGTGCCAGCAGTCCAGCGGGAGGGGAGAATGAGCAGTTCTTC
CDR3aa: CASSPAGGENEQFF

d_gene: -
v_gene: TRBV18
abundance: many
j_gene: TRBJ2-5
len: 13
CDR3nt: TGTGCCAGCTCACCACCGGTCCAAGAGACCCAGTACTTC
CDR3aa: CASSPPVQETQYF

d_gene: -
v_gene: TRBV9
abundance: many
j_gene: TRBJ1-5
len: 15
CDR3nt: TGTGCCAGCAGCACCTCGGGCCTCTCAAGACAGCCCCAGCATTTT
CDR3aa: CASSTSGLSRQPQHF

d_gene: -
v_gene: TRBV12-3/TRBV12-4
abundance: many
j_gene: TRBJ2-3
len: 12
CDR3nt: TGTGCCAGCAGCTCGCGGCGGGATACGCAGTATTTT
CDR3aa: CASSSRRDTQYF

d_gene: -
v_gene: TRBV18
abundance: -
j_gene: TRBJ2-3
len: 14
CDR3nt: TGTGCCAGCTCGCTTTTAGAAAGCACAGATACGCAGTATTTT
CDR3aa: CASSLLESTDTQYF

d_gene: TRBD2
v_gene: TRBV15
abundance: many
j_gene: TRBJ2-1
len: 17
CDR3nt: TGTGCCACCAGCAGAGTCAAGGTAGCGGGGTGGCGGAATGAGCAGTTCTTC
CDR3aa: CATSRVKVAGWRNEQFF

d_gene: TRBD2
v_gene: TRBV20-1
abundance: many
j_gene: TRBJ2-7
len: 15
CDR3nt: TGCAGTGCTCAGACAGGGAAGGGACTAGCGACCGAGCAGTACTTC
CDR3aa: CSAQTGKGLATEQYF

d_gene: -
v_gene: TRBV29-1
abundance: -
j_gene: TRBJ2-2
len: 14
CDR3nt: TGCAGCGTTGAAATCGGGCACGGCACCGGGGAGCTGTTTTTT
CDR3aa: CSVEIGHGTGELFF

d_gene: -
v_gene: TRBV3-1
abundance: many
j_gene: TRBJ1-1
len: 13
CDR3nt: TGTGCCAGCAGCCTTTCGGGTTACACTGAAGCTTTCTTT
CDR3aa: CASSLSGYTEAFF

d_gene: TRBD2
v_gene: TRBV9
abundance: many
j_gene: TRBJ2-3
len: 15
CDR3nt: TGTGCCAGCAGCTCAGTAGCGGGCCTCACAGATACGCAGTATTTT
CDR3aa: CASSSVAGLTDTQYF

d_gene: -
v_gene: TRBV5-1
abundance: many
j_gene: TRBJ2-1
len: 15
CDR3nt: TGCGCCAGCAGCTTCGACCGGAGCTCCTACAATGAGCAGTTCTTC
CDR3aa: CASSFDRSSYNEQFF

d_gene: -
v_gene: TRBV4-3
abundance: many
j_gene: TRBJ2-4
len: 14
CDR3nt: TGCGCCAGCAGCCAAGAAGCGCGGGGAGACATTCAGTACTTC
CDR3aa: CASSQEARGDIQYF

d_gene: TRBD2
v_gene: TRBV20-1
abundance: many
j_gene: TRBJ2-1
len: 15
CDR3nt: TGCAGTGCCCCTCGCCGCGGGACTAGCTTCAATGAGCAGTTCTTC
CDR3aa: CSAPRRGTSFNEQFF

d_gene: -
v_gene: TRBV5-1
abundance: many
j_gene: TRBJ1-1
len: 16
CDR3nt: TGCGCCAGCAGCTTGAGGGGGGTGGTCCCAAACACTGAAGCTTTCTTT
CDR3aa: CASSLRGVVPNTEAFF

d_gene: -
v_gene: TRBV2
abundance: many
j_gene: TRBJ2-2
len: 14
CDR3nt: TGTGCCAGCAGAAAGGCAGAGAACACCGGGGAGCTGTTTTTT
CDR3aa: CASRKAENTGELFF

d_gene: -
v_gene: TRBV14
abundance: many
j_gene: TRBJ2-3
len: 11
CDR3nt: TGTGCCAGCAGCCATTCAGATACGCAGTATTTT
CDR3aa: CASSHSDTQYF

d_gene: TRBD2
v_gene: TRBV7-2
abundance: few
j_gene: TRBJ2-5
len: 17
CDR3nt: TGTGCCAGCAGCTTAACTGGTAGCGGGGGGTTTAGGGAGACCCAGTACTTC
CDR3aa: CASSLTGSGGFRETQYF

d_gene: -
v_gene: TRBV18
abundance: -
j_gene: TRBJ2-6
len: 18
CDR3nt: TGTGCCAGCTCACCGGAGAGCCCGGGGCTCTCTGGGGCCAACGTCCTGACTTTC
CDR3aa: CASSPESPGLSGANVLTF

d_gene: -
v_gene: TRBV12-3/TRBV12-4
abundance: few
j_gene: TRBJ1-1
len: 13
CDR3nt: TGTGCCAGCACCGAGCTACCGAACACTGAAGCTTTCTTT
CDR3aa: CASTELPNTEAFF

d_gene: TRBD2
v_gene: TRBV7-2
abundance: many
j_gene: TRBJ2-7
len: 14
CDR3nt: TGTGCCAGCAGCTTTCAAGCGGGGCCCTACGAGCAGTACTTC
CDR3aa: CASSFQAGPYEQYF

d_gene: TRBD2
v_gene: TRBV7-8
abundance: many
j_gene: TRBJ2-1
len: 17
CDR3nt: TGTGCCAGCAGCTTAGGTCTAGCGGGATATGTCTACAATGAGCAGTTCTTC
CDR3aa: CASSLGLAGYVYNEQFF

d_gene: -
v_gene: TRBV6-5
abundance: -
j_gene: TRBJ2-5
len: 14
CDR3nt: TGTGCCAGCAGTTACGGGGGTAATCAAGAGACCCAGTACTTC
CDR3aa: CASSYGGNQETQYF

d_gene: -
v_gene: TRBV12-3/TRBV12-4
abundance: many
j_gene: TRBJ1-1
len: 15
CDR3nt: TGTGCCAGCAGGACGAACCGGGACCCTGACACTGAAGCTTTCTTT
CDR3aa: CASRTNRDPDTEAFF

d_gene: TRBD2
v_gene: TRBV12-3/TRBV12-4
abundance: many
j_gene: TRBJ2-7
len: 14
CDR3nt: TGTGCCAGCACTGGACGGGGGGGGCGACGGGAGCAGTACTTC
CDR3aa: CASTGRGGRREQYF